This TCR beta chain emerged from a study of blood T cell repertoires in COVID-19. Across the study: Sites across the United States, Italy and Spain contributed samples from acute and convalescent COVID-19. Sample material is recorded as cDNA or gDNA derived from T cells, B-cell-depleted T cells, or PBMCs.

Original analysis: Reference gene primers were amplified, and this amplification served to estimate nucleated cell counts. This table comes from immunoSEQ multiplex PCR, and its TCRdb copy is limited to in-frame clones, with some not included. V and J calls and clone size are those listed in that table; D and trimming were worked out from the DNA. The sample carries some 99,000 clones, around 75% recorded once. Looked up from germline, CDR1 is SGHTA and CDR2 is FQGNSA. V gave up 2 bases and J gave up 1 base; unmatched junction bases: 3. The CDR3 extends over 16 amino acids. The chain recombines TRBV7-2 with TRBJ2-5; 11 bases align to TRBD2. This receptor was obtained from a man between 65 and 79 years old with acute or convalescent COVID-19. The specimen sequenced was peripheral blood. The CDR3 here is CASSLRTSGFQETQYF. The CDR3 DNA reads as TGTGCCAGCAGCTTAAGGACTAGCGGGTTCCAAGAGACCCAGTACTTC.